The source of this TCR beta chain is a study of cytomegalovirus exposure and HLA in healthy donors. With 60 Vbeta and 13 Jbeta primers, the PCR was carried out. The data were produced by immunoSEQ multiplex PCR, yet TCRdb's version contains in-frame clones alone and is incomplete. Among fewer than 120,000 clones, around 79% were seen once, and the ten largest hold roughly 1.3%. The TCR comes from a woman younger than 45 in good health and CMV-seronegative. The material sequenced was PBMCs.

The CDR3 loop is CASSQQGLGTEAFF. The CDR3 DNA reads TGCGCCAGCAGCCAACAGGGCTTGGGCACTGAAGCTTTCTTT. The V call is TRBV4-1, the J call TRBJ1-1, with D possibly TRBD1 on 5 matching bases. The CDR3 extends over 14 amino acids. V lost 2 bases and J 4 bases, leaving 11 bases between the germline ends. Germline lookup yields CDR1 MGHRA and CDR2 YSYEKL.